This T cell receptor beta chain was sequenced during a study of beta chain features in type 1 diabetes. Study at large: The study found patients and healthy donors alike in age, gender and cell yields.

Notes on this clone: As yet, its antigen is unknown.

Investigators reverse transcribed all isolated RNA, so they sequenced expressed TCRB transcripts. Sequencing was performed with immunoSEQ multiplex PCR; in TCRdb, only in-frame clones are kept and a portion is missing. The sample gives about 650,000 clones, around 11% of which show up once; roughly 0.11% is in the top ten. This CDR3 comprises 13 residues. In germline, CDR1 is GTSNPN, CDR2 SVGIG (reference sequence). V lost 5 bases to trimming and J lost 3 bases; unmatched junction nucleotides: 5. General study findings and limits: Fewer junction insertions and more nucleotide deletions appeared in type 1 diabetes patients. Across all four CD4+ subsets, people with type 1 diabetes showed modestly shorter TCRB CDR3s.

This chain joins TRBV30 and TRBJ1-2; 8 positions agree with TRBD1. Specimen: naive CD4+ T cells from blood. The clonotype originates from a man aged 25 to 45 with type 1 diabetes. The DNA of the CDR3 is TGTGCCTGGTCGACAGGGGTGGACTATGGCTACACCTTC. It yields the protein CAWSTGVDYGYTF. The whole variable domain, remainder taken from reference TRBV30 and TRBJ1-2, is SQTIHQWPATLVQPVGSPLSLECTVEGTSNPNLYWYRQAAGRGLQLLFYSVGIGQISSEVPQNLSASRPQDRQFILSSKKLLLSDSGFYLCAWSTGVDYGYTFGSGTRLTVV.